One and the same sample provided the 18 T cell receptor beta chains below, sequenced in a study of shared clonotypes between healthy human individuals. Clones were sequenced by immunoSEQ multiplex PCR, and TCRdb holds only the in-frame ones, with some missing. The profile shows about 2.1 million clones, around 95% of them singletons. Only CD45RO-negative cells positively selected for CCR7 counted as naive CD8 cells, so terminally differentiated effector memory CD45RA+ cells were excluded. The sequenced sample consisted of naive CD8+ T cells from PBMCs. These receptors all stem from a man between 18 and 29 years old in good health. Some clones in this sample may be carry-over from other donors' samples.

The CDR3 protein is CATRHPNNYGYTF. In DNA, the CDR3 is TGTGCCACCAGACACCCGAATAACTATGGCTACACCTTC. This sequence joins TRBV6-1 and TRBJ1-2; D ambiguous. Trimming removed 10 bases from V and 1 base from J, with 13 bases in between. The CDR3 runs 13 residues. Germline values: CDR1 MNHNS, CDR2 SASEGT.

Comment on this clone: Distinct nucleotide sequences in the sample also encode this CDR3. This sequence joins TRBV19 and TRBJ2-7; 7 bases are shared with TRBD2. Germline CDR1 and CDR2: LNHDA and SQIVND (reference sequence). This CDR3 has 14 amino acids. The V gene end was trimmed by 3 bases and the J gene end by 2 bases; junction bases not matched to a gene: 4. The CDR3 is CASSIGGSTYEQYF. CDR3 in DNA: TGTGCCAGTAGTATCGGGGGGTCCACCTACGAGCAGTACTTC.

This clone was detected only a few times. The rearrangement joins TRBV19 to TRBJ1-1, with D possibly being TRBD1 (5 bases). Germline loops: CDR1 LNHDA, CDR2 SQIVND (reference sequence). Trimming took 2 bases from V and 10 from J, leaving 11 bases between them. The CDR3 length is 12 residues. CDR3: CASSISGRVAFF. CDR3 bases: TGTGCCAGTAGTATATCCGGCAGGGTAGCTTTCTTT.

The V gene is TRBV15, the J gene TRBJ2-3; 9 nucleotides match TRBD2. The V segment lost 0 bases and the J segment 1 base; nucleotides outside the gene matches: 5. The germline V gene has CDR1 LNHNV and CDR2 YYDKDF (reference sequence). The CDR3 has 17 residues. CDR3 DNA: TGTGCCACCAGCAGAGAGGGGCGGGAGGGCCGCACAGATACGCAGTATTTT. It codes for CATSREGREGRTDTQYF. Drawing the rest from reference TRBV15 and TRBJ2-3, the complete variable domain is DAMVIQNPRYQVTQFGKPVTLSCSQTLNHNVMYWYQQKSSQAPKLLFHYYDKDFNNEADTPDNFQSRRPNTSFCFLDIRSPGLGDTAMYLCATSREGREGRTDTQYFGPGTRLTVL.

The CDR3 is CASSRDRPQETQYF. The CDR3 DNA is TGCGCCAGCAGCAGAGACAGGCCCCAAGAGACCCAGTACTTC. V is TRBV4-1 and J is TRBJ2-5; TRBD1 might be the D (6 bases). The CDR3 is made up of 14 amino acids. In germline, CDR1 is MGHRA, CDR2 YSYEKL. Trimming cost V 5 bases and J 1 base, with 11 bases left between them.

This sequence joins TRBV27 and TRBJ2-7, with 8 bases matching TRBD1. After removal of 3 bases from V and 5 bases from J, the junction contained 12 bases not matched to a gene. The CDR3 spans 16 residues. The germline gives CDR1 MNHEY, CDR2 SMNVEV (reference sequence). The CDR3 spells CASSFWAGGAVHEQYF. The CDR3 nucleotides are TGTGCCAGCAGTTTTTGGGCAGGGGGCGCCGTCCACGAGCAGTACTTC.

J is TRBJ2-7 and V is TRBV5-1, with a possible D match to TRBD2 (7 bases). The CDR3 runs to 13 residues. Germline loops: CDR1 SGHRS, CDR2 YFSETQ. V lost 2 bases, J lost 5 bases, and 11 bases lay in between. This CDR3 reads CASSFGGRNEQYF. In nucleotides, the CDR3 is TGCGCCAGCAGCTTCGGGGGGCGCAACGAGCAGTACTTC. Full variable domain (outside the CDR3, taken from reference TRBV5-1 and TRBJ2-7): KAGVTQTPRYLIKTRGQQVTLSCSPISGHRSVSWYQQTPGQGLQFLFEYFSETQRNKGNFPGRFSGRQFSNSRSEMNVSTLELGDSALYLCASSFGGRNEQYFGPGTRLTVT.

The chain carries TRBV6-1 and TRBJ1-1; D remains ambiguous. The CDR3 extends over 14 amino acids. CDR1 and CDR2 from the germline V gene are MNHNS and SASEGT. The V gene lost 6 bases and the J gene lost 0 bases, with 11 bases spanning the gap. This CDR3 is CASSPTLLNTEAFF. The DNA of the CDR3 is TGTGCCAGCAGCCCGACACTCCTGAACACTGAAGCTTTCTTT.

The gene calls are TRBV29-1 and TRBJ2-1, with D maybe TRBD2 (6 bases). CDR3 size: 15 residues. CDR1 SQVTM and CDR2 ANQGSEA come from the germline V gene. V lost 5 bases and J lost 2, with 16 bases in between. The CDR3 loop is CSVPTLADTYNEQFF. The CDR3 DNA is TGCAGCGTTCCCACACTAGCAGACACCTACAATGAGCAGTTCTTC.

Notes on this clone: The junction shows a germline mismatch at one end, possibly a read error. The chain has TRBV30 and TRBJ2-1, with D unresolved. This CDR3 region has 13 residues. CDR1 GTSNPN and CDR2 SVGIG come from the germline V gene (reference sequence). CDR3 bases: TGCTCCGGCAGCGATAGCTCCTACAATGAGCAGTTCTTC. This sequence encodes CSGSDSSYNEQFF.

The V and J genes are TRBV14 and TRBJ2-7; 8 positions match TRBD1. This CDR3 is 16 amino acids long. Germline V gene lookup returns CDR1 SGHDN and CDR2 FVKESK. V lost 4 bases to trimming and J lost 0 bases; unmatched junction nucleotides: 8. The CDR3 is CASSPMTGASSYEQYF. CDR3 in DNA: TGTGCCAGCAGCCCTATGACAGGGGCAAGCTCCTACGAGCAGTACTTC.

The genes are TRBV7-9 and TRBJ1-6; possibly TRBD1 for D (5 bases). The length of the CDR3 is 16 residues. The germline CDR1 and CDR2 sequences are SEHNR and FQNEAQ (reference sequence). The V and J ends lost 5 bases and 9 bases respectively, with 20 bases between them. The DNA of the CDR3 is TGTGCCAGCAGCCTGACTTGGGGGGAGTCGGGTTCACCCCTCCACTTT. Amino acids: CASSLTWGESGSPLHF. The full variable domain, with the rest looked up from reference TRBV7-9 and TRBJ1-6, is DTGVSQNPRHKITKRGQNVTFRCDPISEHNRLYWYRQTLGQGPEFLTYFQNEAQLEKSRLLSDRFSAERPKGSFSTLEIQRTEQGDSAMYLCASSLTWGESGSPLHFGNGTRLTVT.

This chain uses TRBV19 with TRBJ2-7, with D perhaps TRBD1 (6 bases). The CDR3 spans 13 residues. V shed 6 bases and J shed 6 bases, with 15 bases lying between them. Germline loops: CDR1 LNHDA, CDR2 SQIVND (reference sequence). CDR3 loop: CASRHRVSTEQYF. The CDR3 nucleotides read TGTGCCAGTAGGCACAGGGTTTCTACCGAGCAGTACTTC.

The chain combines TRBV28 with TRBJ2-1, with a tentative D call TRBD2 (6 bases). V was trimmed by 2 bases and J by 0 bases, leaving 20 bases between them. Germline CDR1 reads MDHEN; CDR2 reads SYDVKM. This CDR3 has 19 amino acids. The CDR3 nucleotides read TGTGCCAGCAGTTTAGGGTTCTCCCTAGCGATCATCTCCTACAATGAGCAGTTCTTC. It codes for CASSLGFSLAIISYNEQFF.

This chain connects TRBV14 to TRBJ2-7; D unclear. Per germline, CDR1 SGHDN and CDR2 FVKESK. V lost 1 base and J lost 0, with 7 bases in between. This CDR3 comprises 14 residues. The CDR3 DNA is TGTGCCAGCAGCCAAGGCCGAATCTCCTACGAGCAGTACTTC. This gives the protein CASSQGRISYEQYF.

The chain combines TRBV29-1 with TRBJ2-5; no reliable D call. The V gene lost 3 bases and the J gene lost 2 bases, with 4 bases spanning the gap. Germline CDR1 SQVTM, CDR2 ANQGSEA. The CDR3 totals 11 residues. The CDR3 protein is CSVDLQETQYF. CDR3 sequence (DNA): TGCAGCGTTGACTTACAAGAGACCCAGTACTTC.

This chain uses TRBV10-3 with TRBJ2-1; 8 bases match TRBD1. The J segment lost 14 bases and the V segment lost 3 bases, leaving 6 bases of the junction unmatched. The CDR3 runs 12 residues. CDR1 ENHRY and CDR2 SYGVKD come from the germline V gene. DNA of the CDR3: TGTGCCATCAGTGACCCAGGGGGCCCTGAGTTCTTC. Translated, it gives CAISDPGGPEFF.

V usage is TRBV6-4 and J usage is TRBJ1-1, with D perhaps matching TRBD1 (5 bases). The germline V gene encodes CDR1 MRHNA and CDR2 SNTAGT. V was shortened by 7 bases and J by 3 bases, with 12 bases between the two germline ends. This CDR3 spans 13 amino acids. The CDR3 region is CASNPGTDTEAFF. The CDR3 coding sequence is TGTGCCAGCAACCCGGGGACGGACACTGAAGCTTTCTTT.